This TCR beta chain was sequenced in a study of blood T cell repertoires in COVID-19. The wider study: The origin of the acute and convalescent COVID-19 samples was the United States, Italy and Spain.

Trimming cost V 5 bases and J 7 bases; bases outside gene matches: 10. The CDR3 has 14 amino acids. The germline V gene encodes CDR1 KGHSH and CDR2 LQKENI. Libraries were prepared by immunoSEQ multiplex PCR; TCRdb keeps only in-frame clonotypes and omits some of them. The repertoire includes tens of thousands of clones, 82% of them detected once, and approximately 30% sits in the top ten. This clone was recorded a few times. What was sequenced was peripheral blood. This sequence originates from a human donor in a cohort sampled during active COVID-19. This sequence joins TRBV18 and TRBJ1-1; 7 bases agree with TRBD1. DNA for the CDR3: TGTGCCAGCTCATCGACAGGGTGGGCGGGTGAAGCTTTCTTT. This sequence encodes CASSSTGWAGEAFF.